The rows below give T cell receptor beta chains drawn from one sample of a study of blood T cell repertoires in COVID-19. Sequenced by immunoSEQ multiplex PCR; TCRdb stores in-frame clones only, minus some. Among more than 300,000 clones, 90% to 95% were seen once, and the ten largest hold around 0.86%. Sequencing was carried out using PBMCs or T cells enriched from blood (not recorded which). These receptors all come from a woman between 40 and 50 years old who had been exposed to COVID-19. The CDR3 runs from the conserved cysteine through the conserved F or W. D genes are given only for firm matches. Clone sizes are given selectively: once, few, many, or a class where the clone is expanded.

j_gene	d_gene	len	abundance	v_gene	CDR3nt	CDR3aa
TRBJ2-5	TRBD1	16	once	TRBV24-1	TGTGCCACCAGTGATTTGCGGGGGACAGGGAGGGAGACCCAGTACTTC	CATSDLRGTGRETQYF
TRBJ1-1	-	13	-	TRBV2	TGTGCCAGCAGAGGGCAGGGGAGAACTGAAGCTTTCTTT	CASRGQGRTEAFF
TRBJ1-4	TRBD1	15	-	TRBV9	TGTGCCAGCAGCTCCCGACAGGGGTTGAATGAAAAACTGTTTTTT	CASSSRQGLNEKLFF
TRBJ2-7	-	13	-	TRBV6-5	TGTGCCAGCAGTTATGGGCAGATCTACGAGCAGTACTTC	CASSYGQIYEQYF
TRBJ1-1	TRBD1	15	-	TRBV6-1	TGTGCCAGCAGTCGTGAACAGGGGCCCCCCACTGAAGCTTTCTTT	CASSREQGPPTEAFF
TRBJ2-4	-	14	-	TRBV13	TGTGCCAGCAGCTTATATAGCCTGAAAAACATTCAGTACTTC	CASSLYSLKNIQYF
TRBJ2-3	TRBD1	16	-	TRBV15	TGTGCCACCAGGACACTTCTGACAGGGGTTGGGGATACGCAGTATTTT	CATRTLLTGVGDTQYF
TRBJ1-2	TRBD1	15	-	TRBV29-1	TGCAGCGTTGAAGCCGTGACAGGGGGCAGGTATGGCTACACCTTC	CSVEAVTGGRYGYTF
TRBJ2-7	-	11	-	TRBV7-9	TGTGCCACGCGGGAATCCTACGAGCAGTACTTC	CATRESYEQYF
TRBJ2-1	-	13	-	TRBV2	TGTGCCAGCAAGGACAGGGAGGGCAATGAGCAGTTCTTC	CASKDREGNEQFF
TRBJ2-1	TRBD1	15	-	TRBV7-7	TGTGCTAGCACCCGGGGACAGGGTTCTTCCAATGAGCAGTTCTTC	CASTRGQGSSNEQFF
TRBJ1-2	TRBD1	14	-	TRBV7-8	TGTGCCAGCAGCTTGTCAAGGACAGGGAACGGCTACACCTTC	CASSLSRTGNGYTF
TRBJ2-3	-	13	-	TRBV29-1	TGCAGCATACAGGGCGGGAGCACAGATACGCAGTATTTT	CSIQGGSTDTQYF
TRBJ2-1	TRBD2	20	-	TRBV19	TGTGCCAGTAGTATCCGGACTAGCGGGAGGATATTGGGAGTGTACAATGAGCAGTTCTTC	CASSIRTSGRILGVYNEQFF
TRBJ1-1	-	15	once	TRBV6-5	TGTGCCAGCAGTTCCCTCGGGTTTGGCGGCACTGAAGCTTTCTTT	CASSSLGFGGTEAFF
TRBJ1-1	TRBD1	14	-	TRBV29-1	TGCAGCGTTGGTACAGGGGGGAAGGACACTGAAGCTTTCTTT	CSVGTGGKDTEAFF
TRBJ1-5	-	13	-	TRBV3-1/TRBV3-2	TGTGCCAGCAGCCAGGGGGCCAATCAGCCCCAGCATTTT	CASSQGANQPQHF
TRBJ2-4	-	16	-	TRBV5-5	TGTGCCAGCAGCGCAGCGGACAGACTAGCCAAAAACATTCAGTACTTC	CASSAADRLAKNIQYF
TRBJ1-1	TRBD1	11	-	TRBV20-1	TGCAGTGCGGACAGGGGAACTGAAGCTTTCTTT	CSADRGTEAFF
TRBJ1-1	TRBD1	13	-	TRBV5-6	TGTGCCAGCAGCCTACGGACAGGGTATGAAGCTTTCTTT	CASSLRTGYEAFF
TRBJ2-2	-	16	-	TRBV7-9	TGTGCCAGCAGCGGAGATCACGGGGTCGGCACCGGGGAGCTGTTTTTT	CASSGDHGVGTGELFF
TRBJ2-2	-	14	-	TRBV5-4	TGTGCCAGCAACCCCGGAGGGGATAGAGGGGAGCTGTTTTTT	CASNPGGDRGELFF
TRBJ1-2	-	14	-	TRBV18	TGTGCCAGCTCACCCTCCGCGGAGTTCTATGGCTACACCTTC	CASSPSAEFYGYTF
TRBJ2-2	TRBD1	16	-	TRBV14	TGTGCCAGCAGCCAAGTTCTGCCAGGGGGTACCGGGGAGCTGTTTTTT	CASSQVLPGGTGELFF
TRBJ2-2	-	14	-	TRBV21-1	TGTGCCAGCAGCCCAGGGGGGCGGCGCGGGGAGCTGTTTTTT	CASSPGGRRGELFF
TRBJ2-1	-	15	-	TRBV4-3	TGCGCCAGCAGCCAAGGGACTCGGGAAGGCGATGAGCAGTTCTTC	CASSQGTREGDEQFF
TRBJ2-3	TRBD2	14	-	TRBV5-4	TGTGCCAGCAGCTTAGCGGGGGGGCAGTATACGCAGTATTTT	CASSLAGGQYTQYF
TRBJ2-3	TRBD2	16	-	TRBV27	TGTGCCAGCAGTTTATCCCGGGGGGGTAGTAGAGATACGCAGTATTTT	CASSLSRGGSRDTQYF
TRBJ1-1	TRBD1	15	-	TRBV7-9	TGTGCCAGCAGCCTGAGGACAGGGGGGAACACTGAAGCTTTCTTT	CASSLRTGGNTEAFF
TRBJ1-6	-	17	-	TRBV30	TGTGCCTGGAGTGGCGCAGGCCGGTCCTCCTATAATTCACCCCTCCACTTT	CAWSGAGRSSYNSPLHF
TRBJ1-6	-	14	-	TRBV7-2	TGTGCCAGCAGCTTAGCAACCCTAGCGTCACCCCTCCACTTT	CASSLATLASPLHF
TRBJ2-1	TRBD2	16	-	TRBV18	TGTGCCAGCTCACCAACTAGCGGCCAGGTTGGCGATGAGCAGTTCTTC	CASSPTSGQVGDEQFF
TRBJ1-3	TRBD1	16	once	TRBV5-5	TGTGCCAGCAGCTTTCCGACAGGGGTTGGTGGAAACACCATATATTTT	CASSFPTGVGGNTIYF
TRBJ2-3	-	14	-	TRBV5-1	TGCGCCAGCAGCTTGGTAGGGGCGGCAGATACGCAGTATTTT	CASSLVGAADTQYF
TRBJ1-2	-	10	-	TRBV9	TGTGCCAGCGAGGGCTATGGCTACACCTTC	CASEGYGYTF
TRBJ1-2	-	14	-	TRBV21-1	TGTGCCAGCAGCAAGGGGCATTCCAAGGGTGGCTACACCTTC	CASSKGHSKGGYTF
TRBJ1-5	TRBD1	15	once	TRBV30	TGTGCCTGGAGTCCCAACAGGGGACGCGGGCAGCCCCAGCATTTT	CAWSPNRGRGQPQHF
TRBJ2-1	-	15	-	TRBV6-5	TGTGCCAGCAGACGACAGGAGCTCTCCTACAATGAGCAGTTCTTC	CASRRQELSYNEQFF
TRBJ1-1	-	13	few	TRBV24-1	TGTGCCACCAGTGACCCGGGGAACACTGAAGCTTTCTTT	CATSDPGNTEAFF
TRBJ1-4	TRBD1	14	-	TRBV2	TGTGCCAGCAGTCCGACAGGGCCCCCCGGCGGACTGTTTTTT	CASSPTGPPGGLFF
TRBJ2-1	-	12	-	TRBV2	TGTGCCAGCAGGGACACCTACAATGAGCAGTTCTTC	CASRDTYNEQFF
TRBJ1-5	-	14	-	TRBV5-5	TGTGCCAGCAGCTTTTATAGTGATGTACGGCCCCAGCATTTT	CASSFYSDVRPQHF
TRBJ2-3	TRBD2	19	-	TRBV3-1/TRBV3-2	TGTGCCAGCAGCCGCCGGACTAGCGGGGGGGCAAAGGGTCCGGATACGCAGTATTTT	CASSRRTSGGAKGPDTQYF
TRBJ1-2	TRBD1	14	-	TRBV11-2	TGTGCCAGCAGCTCCCGGGACAGGGGGTATGGCTACACCTTC	CASSSRDRGYGYTF
TRBJ1-6	-	15	-	TRBV6-5	TGTGCCAGCAGTTACGGGCAGGGTTTTGGTTCACCCCTCCACTTT	CASSYGQGFGSPLHF
TRBJ2-1	-	10	-	TRBV29-1	TGCAGCGTTGCCAACAATGAGCAGTTCTTC	CSVANNEQFF
TRBJ2-7	TRBD1	13	-	TRBV7-6	TGTGCCAGCAGTCACAGGGGGCGTACGGAGCAGTACTTC	CASSHRGRTEQYF
TRBJ2-2	TRBD2	16	-	TRBV6-2/TRBV6-3	TGTGCCAGCAGTCCCCCGTGGGGAGGGGACACCGGGGAGCTGTTTTTT	CASSPPWGGDTGELFF
TRBJ2-7	-	14	once	TRBV6-2/TRBV6-3	TGTGCCAGCAGTTATGAGGTCGGCTCCTACGAGCAGTACTTC	CASSYEVGSYEQYF
TRBJ1-1	-	14	-	TRBV5-1	TGCGCCAGCAGTCGGAATACAGAGAACACTGAAGCTTTCTTT	CASSRNTENTEAFF
TRBJ1-1	-	13	-	TRBV6-1	TGTGCCAGCAGTGAACACGGAGACACTGAAGCTTTCTTT	CASSEHGDTEAFF
TRBJ1-1	-	13	-	TRBV10-3	TGTGCCATCACTGGGGGACAGAACACTGAAGCTTTCTTT	CAITGGQNTEAFF
TRBJ2-1	TRBD1	17	-	TRBV4-3	TGCGCCAGCAGCCAGGATCCGACAGGGGACGGCTACAATGAGCAGTTCTTC	CASSQDPTGDGYNEQFF
TRBJ1-2	-	11	-	TRBV29-1	TGCAGCGTTTTAGTACTCTATGGCTACACCTTC	CSVLVLYGYTF
TRBJ2-5	-	16	-	TRBV12-5	TGTGCTAGTGGTTTGGTAGGTCGGGGGGCGGAGGAGACCCAGTACTTC	CASGLVGRGAEETQYF
TRBJ1-2	TRBD1	15	-	TRBV5-1	TGCGCCAGCAGCTGGGGGACAGGGGGTTCCTATGGCTACACCTTC	CASSWGTGGSYGYTF
TRBJ2-2	-	14	-	TRBV5-5	TGTGCCAGCAGCTTTGTAGTTTTCACCGGGGAGCTGTTTTTT	CASSFVVFTGELFF